The count of the clone carrying this T cell receptor (beta chain) is one. Germline loops: CDR1 GTSNPN, CDR2 SVGIG (reference sequence). Trimming took 2 bases from V and 1 from J; bases not matched to a gene: 5. CDR3 length equals 15 residues. This entry belongs to a study of CD8+ T cells in alopecia areata. The authors extracted RNA and reverse transcribed it into cDNA as the sequencing template. Clones were read by immunoSEQ multiplex PCR, and TCRdb kept only the in-frame ones, dropping some. The data contain 150,000 to 200,000 clones, 55% of them singletons. The origin of this receptor is a human donor in good health. This rearrangement joins TRBV30 to TRBJ1-5, with TRBD1 matching 7 bases. Material: CD4+ T cells sorted from blood. For the CDR3, the DNA is TGTGCCTGGAGTCCGGGGGACAGAAGCAATCAGCCCCAGCATTTT. Translation: CAWSPGDRSNQPQHF.